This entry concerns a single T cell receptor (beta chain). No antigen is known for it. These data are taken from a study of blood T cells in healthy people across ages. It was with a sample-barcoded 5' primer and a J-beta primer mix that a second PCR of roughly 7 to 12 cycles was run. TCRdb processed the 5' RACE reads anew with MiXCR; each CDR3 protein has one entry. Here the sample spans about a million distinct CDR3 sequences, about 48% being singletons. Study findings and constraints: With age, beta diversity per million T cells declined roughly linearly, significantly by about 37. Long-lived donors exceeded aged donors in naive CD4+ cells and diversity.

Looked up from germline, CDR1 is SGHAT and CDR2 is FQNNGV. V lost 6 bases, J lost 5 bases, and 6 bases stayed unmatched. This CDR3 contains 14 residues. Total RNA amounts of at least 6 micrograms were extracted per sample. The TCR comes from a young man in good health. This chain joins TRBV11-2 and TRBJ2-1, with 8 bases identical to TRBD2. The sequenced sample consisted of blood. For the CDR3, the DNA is TGTGCCAGCAGAGGTATAGCGGGGAACAATGAGCAGTTCTTC. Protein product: CASRGIAGNNEQFF.